The present entry profiles one T cell receptor (beta chain) with its context. Its target is not known. This specimen comes from a study of shared clonotypes between healthy human individuals. Whole-study context: Per donor, three plates held CD4 naive cells, three held CD4 memory, two held CD8 naive and one held CD8 memory. General observations from the study: Larger richness was generally estimated for naive than memory subsets.

Repertoires were generated with immunoSEQ multiplex PCR, while TCRdb's copy carries only in-frame clones and drops some. The table shows under 650,000 clones, with 90% to 96% occurring only once. The sequence derives from a woman aged 25 to 45 in good health. The material sequenced was naive CD4+ T cells sorted from blood. This sample's subset: CD45RA+ positively selected.

CDR3: CARCGQGKLFF. CDR3 coding DNA: TGTGCCAGGTGTGGACAGGGAAAACTGTTTTTT. The J gene is TRBJ1-4, the V gene TRBV11-3; 8 positions match TRBD1. Germline lookup yields CDR1 SGHNT and CDR2 YENEEA. This CDR3 region has 11 residues. V shed 9 bases, J shed 10 bases, and the junction held 4 bases outside the gene matches.